A selection of T cell receptor beta chains follows, all from one sample in a study of blood T cell repertoires in COVID-19. The method was immunoSEQ multiplex PCR; TCRdb's version includes in-frame clones alone and lacks a portion of them. The sample has about 200,000 clones; 70% to 90% are singletons. Sequencing was done on a sample of peripheral blood. The receptors derive from an older man with acute or convalescent COVID-19. Each CDR3 is given with its conserved first and last residue. Not all rows give a size; the values are once, few, many and, for expanded clones, a class.

>TRBV5-1|NA|TRBJ2-7
CASAGGGLPSEQYF
>TRBV25-1|NA|TRBJ1-6
CASSAYLTGDLSSPLHF
>TRBV10-3|NA|TRBJ2-1
CAISSTSGDEQFF
>TRBV7-2|NA|TRBJ2-5
CASSSAQGSPETQYF
>TRBV28|NA|TRBJ2-7
CASSSPGTRGSYEQYF
>TRBV10-1|NA|TRBJ2-1
CASSDYAGGYNEQFF
>TRBV2|NA|TRBJ1-1
CASSDRNSGNTEAFF
>TRBV5-1|NA|TRBJ1-1
CASSYDRGDTEAFF
>TRBV15|NA|TRBJ1-4
CAINRDRGTEKLFF
>TRBV5-1|once|TRBJ2-3
CASSLDRLRATDTQYF
>TRBV7-2|NA|TRBJ2-7
CASSLPSGSSYEQYF
>TRBV21-1|NA|TRBJ2-1
CASSKEGRGTNNEQFF
>TRBV6-5|NA|TRBJ1-2
CASSTGAGGYTF
>TRBV28|once|TRBJ1-1
CASSDRGAFF
>TRBV19|NA|TRBJ1-4
CASSRMGGTNEKLFF
>TRBV6-5|NA|TRBJ1-1
CASSPITGKNTEAFF
>TRBV3-1/TRBV3-2|NA|TRBJ1-1
CASSPSIPMNTEAFF
>TRBV2|NA|TRBJ1-1
CASWGDGSTEAFF
>TRBV5-1|NA|TRBJ2-3
CASSLVSDPTDTQYF
>TRBV5-1|few|TRBJ2-2
CASSPGQPNTGELFF
>TRBV7-2|once|TRBJ2-1
CASSLNGRGVNEQFF
>TRBV24-1|NA|TRBJ2-2
CATTPGGGTGELFF
>TRBV2|NA|TRBJ2-1
CASYTTGLNEQFF
>TRBV11-3|NA|TRBJ1-5
CASSLDPLEPQHF
>TRBV7-3|NA|TRBJ1-2
CASSPSGTFYGYTF
>TRBV7-9|NA|TRBJ2-3
CASSPRTMLGTQYF
>TRBV3-1/TRBV3-2|NA|TRBJ1-2
CASSPLYPYGYTF
>TRBV4-1|NA|TRBJ2-5
CASSQTWMKETQYF
>TRBV27|once|TRBJ2-1
CASSLPGGGEQFF
>TRBV5-1|NA|TRBJ2-3
CASSLRSSGSLISTDTQYF
>TRBV10-3|NA|TRBJ2-1
CASHARLAANEQFF
>TRBV19|NA|TRBJ2-6
CASTSSGRASGANVLTF
>TRBV28|NA|TRBJ2-2
CASSFRGPNTGELFF
>TRBV27|medium-sized|TRBJ1-6
CASSLDGLNSPLHF
>TRBV18|few|TRBJ2-2
CASSSLADTGELFF
>TRBV3-1/TRBV3-2|NA|TRBJ1-3
CASSQALTSGNTIYF
>TRBV4-1|NA|TRBJ1-2
CASAGGYGYTF
>TRBV7-9|few|TRBJ2-3
CASSLSGDTQYF
>TRBV25-1|NA|TRBJ2-1
CASSVIAGGSYNEQFF
>TRBV7-2|NA|TRBJ2-2
CASSLDIGGLTGELFF
>TRBV30|NA|TRBJ2-2
CAWKRGNANTGELFF
>TRBV6-5|NA|TRBJ1-2
CASWASNYGYTF
>TRBV14|NA|TRBJ1-1
CASSPGQGFNMNTEAFF
>TRBV18|NA|TRBJ2-2
CASSPTGSVNTGELFF
>TRBV10-3|once|TRBJ2-1
CAISDRIGSDEQFF
>TRBV5-1|few|TRBJ2-5
CASSPGQGGETQYF
>TRBV3-1/TRBV3-2|once|TRBJ2-2
CASSQRQGNTGELFF
>TRBV5-6|NA|TRBJ2-5
CASEDRGLKKTQYF